Ten or more counts support the clone carrying this T cell receptor (beta chain). Its antigen remains unidentified. The data derive from a study of neurological immune-mediated disorders. Study observations and caveats: Private repertoires in all groups were suggested by the finding that expanded clones across subjects shared no CDR3 amino acid sequences.

In TCRdb, the 5' RACE reads were re-called with MiXCR into one record per CDR3 protein. The top ten clones hold about 27% of a sample with around 33,000 distinct CDR3 sequences, approximately 20% of them seen once. Libraries from sorted cells used about 950,000 T cells (CD4+ or CD8+). The CDR3 consists of 17 residues. J was trimmed by 0 bases and V by 6 bases; bases with no gene match: 13. CDR1 is LNHNV, CDR2 YYDKDF, per germline (reference sequence). This sequence originates from a man over 45 with HTLV-1-associated myelopathy (HAM/TSP). The chain couples TRBV15 to TRBJ1-2; 7 nucleotides align to TRBD1. Material for sequencing was CD4+ T cells from blood. The CDR3: CATSSPGQQHTNYGYTF. The CDR3 coding sequence is TGTGCCACCAGTAGCCCGGGACAGCAGCATACTAACTATGGCTACACCTTC. The full variable domain, with the rest looked up from reference TRBV15 and TRBJ1-2, is DAMVIQNPRYQVTQFGKPVTLSCSQTLNHNVMYWYQQKSSQAPKLLFHYYDKDFNNEADTPDNFQSRRPNTSFCFLDIRSPGLGDTAMYLCATSSPGQQHTNYGYTFGSGTRLTVV.